A single sample gave rise to the 24 T cell receptor beta chains below, sequenced in a study of a mutant IDH1 vaccine in newly diagnosed glioma. This table comes from immunoSEQ multiplex PCR, and its TCRdb copy is limited to in-frame clones, with some not included. Found here are some 130,000 clones, about four fifths of them singletons; the top ten hold 4.5% to 6%. These receptors' antigens are unknown. The time point is: week 11, during vaccination. Every single dose of the vaccine, 300 ug of mutant IDH1 20-mer peptide, came with topical imiquimod. The sequenced sample was PBMCs, obtained from a glioma patient whose treatment included an IDH1 peptide vaccine. These receptors were obtained from a man aged 35 to 55 with glioma.

This chain connects TRBV7-2 to TRBJ2-1; D is uncertain. This CDR3 is built from 15 residues. CDR1 and CDR2 from the germline V gene are SGHTA and FQGNSA. V was pared by 0 bases and J by 0 bases, with 6 bases between. The CDR3 is CASSLAGSSYNEQFF. The CDR3 region has the DNA TGTGCCAGCAGCTTAGCGGGAAGCTCCTACAATGAGCAGTTCTTC.

The chain carries TRBV9 and TRBJ2-3; the match to TRBD1 covers 7 bases. This CDR3 contains 17 residues. Germline CDR1 is SGDLS and CDR2 is YYNGEE. With V trimmed by 3 bases and J by 0 bases, 10 bases remained unmatched. The chain's CDR3 is CASSAPPRGYSTDTQYF. In nucleotides, the CDR3 is TGTGCCAGCAGCGCCCCCCCCAGGGGGTATAGCACAGATACGCAGTATTTT. Variable domain in full (rest from reference TRBV9 and TRBJ2-3): DSGVTQTPKHLITATGQRVTLRCSPRSGDLSVYWYQQSLDQGLQFLIQYYNGEERAKGNILERFSAQQFPDLHSELNLSSLELGDSALYFCASSAPPRGYSTDTQYFGPGTRLTVL.

The chain has TRBV7-2 and TRBJ1-5, with a possible D match to TRBD1 (5 bases). V lost 5 bases and J lost 5, with 19 bases in between. Germline V lookup: CDR1 SGHTA, CDR2 FQGNSA. The CDR3 has 16 residues. The DNA of the CDR3 is TGTGCCAGCAGCCCCAGGTTGCAGGGTGGGGATCAGCCCCAGCATTTT. As protein: CASSPRLQGGDQPQHF. Combining the CDR3 with reference TRBV7-2 and TRBJ1-5 gives the whole variable domain GAGVSQSPSNKVTEKGKDVELRCDPISGHTALYWYRQSLGQGLEFLIYFQGNSAPDKSGLPSDRFSAERTGGSVSTLTIQRTQQEDSAVYLCASSPRLQGGDQPQHFGDGTRLSIL.

This clone was counted between two and nine times. V gene TRBV2 combines with J gene TRBJ1-5; unclear D gene. The germline CDR1 and CDR2 sequences are SNHLY and FYNNEI. V was shortened by 4 bases and J by 2 bases, with 9 bases between the two germline ends. The length of the CDR3 is 14 residues. DNA of the CDR3: TGTGCCAGCAGTGTTGAGAGGGGCAATCAGCCCCAGCATTTT. As protein: CASSVERGNQPQHF.

J is TRBJ2-2 and V is TRBV15; perhaps TRBD2 as D (6 bases). Germline V gene lookup returns CDR1 LNHNV and CDR2 YYDKDF (reference sequence). V shed 0 bases and J shed 14 bases, with 13 bases lying between them. The CDR3 sequence is 13 residues long. The CDR3 here is CATSRERREILFF. Written as DNA, the CDR3 is TGTGCCACCAGCAGAGAAAGGAGGGAGATTCTGTTTTTT. Full variable domain (remainder filled in from reference TRBV15 and TRBJ2-2): DAMVIQNPRYQVTQFGKPVTLSCSQTLNHNVMYWYQQKSSQAPKLLFHYYDKDFNNEADTPDNFQSRRPNTSFCFLDIRSPGLGDTAMYLCATSRERREILFFGEGSRLTVL.

The V gene is TRBV4-3, the J gene TRBJ2-3; D uncertain. The CDR3 spans 17 residues. The V end was cut by 0 bases, the J end by 2 bases, with 15 bases between. Germline V gives CDR1 LGHNA, CDR2 YSLEER. The DNA for the CDR3 is TGCGCCAGCAGCCAAGAGAGACTCCTAACCTACACAGATACGCAGTATTTT. Amino acids: CASSQERLLTYTDTQYF.

The chain joins TRBV12-5 to TRBJ1-4; weak D call: TRBD1 (6 bases). The CDR3 has 15 amino acids. Germline CDR1 and CDR2: LGHNT and FRNRAP. Trimming took 1 base from V and 1 from J, leaving 7 bases between them. CDR3 region: CASGLAGETNEKLFF. The CDR3 DNA reads TGTGCTAGTGGTTTGGCAGGGGAAACTAATGAAAAACTGTTTTTT.

The CDR3 region is CSVGTETQYF. CDR3 coding DNA: TGCAGCGTTGGAACGGAGACCCAGTACTTC. The rearrangement links TRBV29-1 to TRBJ2-5; D gene unclear. CDR3 length: 10 residues. The germline gives CDR1 SQVTM, CDR2 ANQGSEA. The V and J ends lost 4 bases and 5 bases respectively, with 5 bases between them.

The chain carries TRBV9 and TRBJ2-1, with TRBD2 matching over 11 bases. The V segment lost 3 bases and the J segment 6 bases; nucleotides outside the gene matches: 8. Germline V gene lookup returns CDR1 SGDLS and CDR2 YYNGEE. This CDR3 is built from 16 residues. CDR3 sequence (DNA): TGTGCCAGCAGCGGACCCGTAGCGGGGGGGTTCAATGAGCAGTTCTTC. Residues: CASSGPVAGGFNEQFF. Using reference TRBV9 and TRBJ2-1 for the parts outside the CDR3, the full variable domain is DSGVTQTPKHLITATGQRVTLRCSPRSGDLSVYWYQQSLDQGLQFLIQYYNGEERAKGNILERFSAQQFPDLHSELNLSSLELGDSALYFCASSGPVAGGFNEQFFGPGTRLTVL.

In the case of this clone: Likely a read error: the CDR3 ends without its conserved phenylalanine or tryptophan. CDR3 DNA sequence: TGCGCCAGCAGTGCTCTTCGGGGCTACGAGCAGTACTTG. It yields the protein CASSALRGYEQYL. J is TRBJ2-7 and V is TRBV10-1; possible D gene TRBD2, 5 bases. The V gene lost 4 bases and the J gene lost 3 bases, with 10 bases spanning the gap. The V gene's germline CDR1 is WNHNN and CDR2 SYGVQD (reference sequence). The CDR3 has 13 amino acids.

This clone occurred once. This chain links TRBV7-9 with TRBJ2-3, with TRBD2 matching 7 bases. The junction had 5 bases not matched to a gene; V was cut back by 5 bases and J by 0 bases. The CDR3 loop spans 15 amino acids. Germline V lookup: CDR1 SEHNR, CDR2 FQNEAQ (reference sequence). The CDR3 loop reads CASSPSGISTDTQYF. CDR3 DNA sequence: TGTGCCAGCAGCCCTAGCGGAATAAGCACAGATACGCAGTATTTT. The full variable domain, rest sourced from reference TRBV7-9 and TRBJ2-3, is DTGVSQNPRHKITKRGQNVTFRCDPISEHNRLYWYRQTLGQGPEFLTYFQNEAQLEKSRLLSDRFSAERPKGSFSTLEIQRTEQGDSAMYLCASSPSGISTDTQYFGPGTRLTVL.

The chain links TRBV19 to TRBJ1-5; D may be TRBD1 (5 bases). V lost 6 bases and J lost 9, with 15 bases in between. The CDR3 runs 13 residues. The germline V gene encodes CDR1 LNHDA and CDR2 SQIVND (reference sequence). DNA of the CDR3: TGTGCCAGTAGGGAGGGGCCCGTCAGGCCCCAGCATTTT. Translated: CASREGPVRPQHF.

V and J are TRBV7-8 and TRBJ2-2; D uncertain. The CDR3 runs to 14 residues. V shed 4 bases and J shed 5 bases, with 11 bases lying between them. The germline V gene encodes CDR1 SGHVS and CDR2 FQNEAQ. CDR3 sequence: CASSYKKGTGELFF. The CDR3 coding sequence is TGTGCCAGCAGCTACAAGAAGGGTACCGGGGAGCTGTTTTTT. The entire variable domain, with the rest obtained from reference TRBV7-8 and TRBJ2-2, is as follows: GAGVSQSPRYKVAKRGQDVALRCDPISGHVSLFWYQQALGQGPEFLTYFQNEAQLDKSGLPSDRFFAERPEGSVSTLKIQRTQQEDSAVYLCASSYKKGTGELFFGEGSRLTVL.

This clone occurred a few times. The rearrangement joins TRBV18 to TRBJ1-2, with D possibly being TRBD1 (6 bases). The germline CDR1 and CDR2 sequences are KGHSH and LQKENI. With 2 bases removed from V and 8 bases from J, the gap between germline ends came to 18 bases. This CDR3 is built from 15 residues. CDR3 in amino acids: CASSPSKEGGRGYTF. The CDR3 DNA is TGTGCCAGCTCACCATCGAAGGAGGGGGGCCGGGGCTACACCTTC.

The V and J genes are TRBV30 and TRBJ1-2; the match to TRBD1 covers 8 bases. Germline V lookup: CDR1 GTSNPN, CDR2 SVGIG (reference sequence). The CDR3 runs 14 residues. Trimming at V came to 1 base and at J to 7 bases, leaving 8 bases not matched to a gene. CDR3: CAWSGVETGVGYTF. Here the CDR3 DNA reads TGTGCCTGGAGTGGCGTCGAGACAGGGGTTGGCTACACCTTC.

This clone was picked up many times. This chain joins TRBV18 and TRBJ1-1; D is undetermined. V lost 5 bases and J lost 0, with 13 bases in between. CDR1 KGHSH and CDR2 LQKENI come from the germline V gene. CDR3 size: 15 residues. Here the CDR3 DNA reads TGTGCCAGCTCATCCCTGCCAGGCGTGAACACTGAAGCTTTCTTT. It yields the protein CASSSLPGVNTEAFF.

The genes are TRBV12-2 and TRBJ1-3. TRBV12-2 constitutes a pseudogene. The CDR3 is 16 amino acids. The CDR3 spells CASRQGGPVCGNTIYF. In nucleotides, the CDR3 is TGTGCAAGTCGCCAGGGGGGGCCGGTTTGTGGAAACACCATATATTTT.

The chain employs TRBV10-3 and TRBJ2-1; TRBD2 is a possible D gene (7 bases). The V end lost 7 bases, the J end lost 1 base, and 11 bases lay between the germline ends. The germline CDR1 and CDR2 sequences are ENHRY and SYGVKD. The CDR3 loop spans 14 amino acids. The chain's CDR3 is CAIKGEGSYNEQFF. CDR3 bases: TGTGCCATCAAGGGGGAGGGGTCCTACAATGAGCAGTTCTTC.

The rearrangement joins TRBV7-2 to TRBJ2-4; D may be TRBD2 (6 bases). This CDR3 contains 15 residues. V dropped 1 base and J dropped 6 bases, with 13 bases sitting between them. Germline loops: CDR1 SGHTA, CDR2 FQGNSA. The CDR3 DNA is TGTGCCAGCAGCTTAGAAGCGGGCCAGACAAACATTCAGTACTTC. As protein: CASSLEAGQTNIQYF. Filled out from reference TRBV7-2 and TRBJ2-4, the complete variable domain reads GAGVSQSPSNKVTEKGKDVELRCDPISGHTALYWYRQSLGQGLEFLIYFQGNSAPDKSGLPSDRFSAERTGGSVSTLTIQRTQQEDSAVYLCASSLEAGQTNIQYFGAGTRLSVL.

The gene calls are TRBV5-1 and TRBJ2-5, with D perhaps assigned TRBD1 or TRBD2 (5 bases each). CDR3 length: 13 residues. The V gene's germline CDR1 is SGHRS and CDR2 YFSETQ. V shed 4 bases and J shed 1 base, with 8 bases lying between them. CDR3 residues: CASSRDAQETQYF. CDR3 nucleotides: TGCGCCAGCAGCCGGGACGCCCAAGAGACCCAGTACTTC.

The chain links TRBV14 to TRBJ2-2, with unresolved D. The V gene's germline CDR1 is SGHDN and CDR2 FVKESK. The CDR3 has 14 amino acids. V lost 4 bases to trimming and J lost 5 bases, with 11 bases between them. CDR3 loop: CASSPDLGTGELFF. The DNA for the CDR3 is TGTGCCAGCAGCCCCGACCTTGGGACCGGGGAGCTGTTTTTT.

The chain employs TRBV25-1 and TRBJ1-1; D perhaps matches TRBD1 (5 bases). Looked up from germline, CDR1 is MGHDK and CDR2 is SYGVNS. Trimming removed 0 bases at V and 3 bases at J, with 20 bases between. The CDR3 contains 18 residues. The DNA of the CDR3 is TGTGCCAGCAGTGAATACCCAACCCTGGAGGGGACGGACACTGAAGCTTTCTTT. Protein sequence: CASSEYPTLEGTDTEAFF.

V usage is TRBV19 and J usage is TRBJ2-7; 8 nucleotides match TRBD1. Germline loops: CDR1 LNHDA, CDR2 SQIVND (reference sequence). V dropped 6 bases and J dropped 4; count of bases not matched to a gene: 2. The length of the CDR3 is 12 residues. The CDR3 DNA is TGTGCCAGTAGCGGGACAGGATACGAGCAGTACTTC. Translated: CASSGTGYEQYF.

This sequence joins TRBV7-2 and TRBJ2-3, with 8 bases aligning to TRBD2. V shed 3 bases, J shed 2 bases, and the junction held 4 bases outside the gene matches. The germline CDR1 and CDR2 sequences are SGHTA and FQGNSA. CDR3 length equals 15 residues. As DNA, the CDR3 is TGTGCCAGCAGCTTTGTAGCGGGATACACAGATACGCAGTATTTT. Translation: CASSFVAGYTDTQYF.